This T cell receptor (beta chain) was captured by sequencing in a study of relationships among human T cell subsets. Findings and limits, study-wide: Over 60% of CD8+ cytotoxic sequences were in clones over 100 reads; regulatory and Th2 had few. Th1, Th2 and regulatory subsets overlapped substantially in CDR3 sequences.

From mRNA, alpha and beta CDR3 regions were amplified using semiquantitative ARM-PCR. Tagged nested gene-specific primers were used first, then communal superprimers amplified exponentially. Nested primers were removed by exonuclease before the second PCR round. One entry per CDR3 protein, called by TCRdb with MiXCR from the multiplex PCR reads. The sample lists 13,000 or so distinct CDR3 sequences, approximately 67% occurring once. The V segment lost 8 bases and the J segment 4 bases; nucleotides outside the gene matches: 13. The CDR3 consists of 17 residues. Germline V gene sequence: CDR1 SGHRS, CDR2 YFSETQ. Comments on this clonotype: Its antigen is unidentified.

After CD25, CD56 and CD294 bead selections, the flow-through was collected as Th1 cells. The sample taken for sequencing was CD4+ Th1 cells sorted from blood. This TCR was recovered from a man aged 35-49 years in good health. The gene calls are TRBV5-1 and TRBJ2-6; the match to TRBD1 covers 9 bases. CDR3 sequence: CASTPGQGVIGANVLTF. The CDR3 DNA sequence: TGCGCCAGTACTCCGGGACAGGGAGTTATAGGGGCCAACGTCCTGACTTTC.